The TCR beta chain under discussion was sequenced for a study of blood T cell repertoires in COVID-19. For the study at large: The samples span acute and convalescent COVID-19 from the United States, Italy and Spain. In each case, the material was cDNA or gDNA derived from T cells, B-cell-depleted T cells, or PBMCs.

Authors' analysis steps: Reference gene primer amplification gave nucleated cell count estimates. Sequencing used immunoSEQ multiplex PCR; TCRdb keeps in-frame clones, though not all of them. V and J calls and clone size are copied from that table; D and trimming were computed from the DNA. Counted here are hundreds of thousands of clones, roughly 91% occurring once; the ten biggest clones make up about 8%. CDR3 length: 15 residues. V lost 3 bases to trimming and J lost 4 bases, with 16 bases between them. Germline CDR1 SEHNR, CDR2 FQNEAQ (reference sequence). The V call is TRBV7-9, the J call TRBJ2-7; D gene ambiguous. This receptor was obtained from a woman aged 45-65 years with COVID-19, enrolled during active disease. Sequences were obtained from peripheral blood. CDR3 in DNA: TGTGCCAGCAGCTTTATCAATTCCCTCGGGTACGAGCAGTACTTC. This translates into CASSFINSLGYEQYF.